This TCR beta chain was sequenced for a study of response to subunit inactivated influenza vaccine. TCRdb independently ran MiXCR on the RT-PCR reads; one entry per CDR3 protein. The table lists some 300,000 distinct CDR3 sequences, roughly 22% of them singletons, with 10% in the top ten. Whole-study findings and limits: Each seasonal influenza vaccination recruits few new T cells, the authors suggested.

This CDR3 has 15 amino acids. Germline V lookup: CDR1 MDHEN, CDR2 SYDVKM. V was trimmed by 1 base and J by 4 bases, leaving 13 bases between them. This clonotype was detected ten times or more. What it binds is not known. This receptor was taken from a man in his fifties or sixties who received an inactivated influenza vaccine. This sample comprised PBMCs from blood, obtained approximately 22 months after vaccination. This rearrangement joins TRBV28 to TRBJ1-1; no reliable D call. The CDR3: CASSLLVTWGTEAFF. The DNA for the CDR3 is TGTGCCAGCAGTTTATTGGTGACATGGGGCACTGAAGCTTTCTTT.